A single sample gave rise to the 3 T cell receptor beta chains below, sequenced in a study of blood T cell repertoires in COVID-19. Sequenced by immunoSEQ multiplex PCR; TCRdb stores in-frame clones only, minus some. Among around 240,000 clones listed, about 88% were seen once. Sequenced sample: peripheral blood. These receptors originate from a man in his forties with acute or convalescent COVID-19.

This chain links TRBV7-2 with TRBJ1-1; D unclear. The CDR3 has 13 amino acids. Germline lookup yields CDR1 SGHTA and CDR2 FQGNSA. V was clipped by 5 bases and J by 0 bases, with 7 bases between them. The CDR3 is CASSAQVNTEAFF. For the CDR3, the DNA is TGTGCCAGCAGCGCCCAGGTGAACACTGAAGCTTTCTTT.

V usage is TRBV7-2 and J usage is TRBJ1-1, with D tentatively TRBD1 (6 bases). Per germline, CDR1 SGHTA and CDR2 FQGNSA. Between the trimmed V and J ends, which lost 5 bases and 4 bases, there was a span of 8 bases. The CDR3 has 12 residues. This CDR3 is CASSMGATEAFF. CDR3 nucleotides: TGTGCCAGCAGCATGGGGGCCACTGAAGCTTTCTTT.

The chain carries TRBV5-4 and TRBJ1-2; D gene ambiguous. Germline V gene lookup returns CDR1 SGHNT and CDR2 YYREEE (reference sequence). The CDR3 spans 14 residues. V gave up 1 base and J gave up 3 bases, with 10 bases separating them. The CDR3 spells CASSLNQAHYGYTF. The CDR3 DNA sequence: TGTGCCAGCAGCTTGAACCAAGCTCACTATGGCTACACCTTC.